The text below deals with one T cell receptor beta chain. Its specificity is not known. Donors ranged from 6 to 90 years old and were healthy Caucasians in Russia. The draw of peripheral blood yielded ten milliliters from each donor. The entry originates in a study of blood T cells in healthy people across ages. Study-wide points: Diversity was higher, and naive CD4+ cells more numerous, in long-lived donors than in aged donors.

Primers used in a second PCR of about 6 to 11 cycles were a sample-barcoded 5' primer and a J-beta primer mix. TCRdb re-called the 5' RACE reads with MiXCR, one entry per CDR3 protein. The table includes over a million distinct CDR3 sequences, roughly 40% detected once. J was trimmed by 8 bases and V by 2 bases; bases with no gene match: 7. The CDR3 runs to 14 residues. Germline CDR1 SGDLS, CDR2 YYNGEE. The clonotype was recovered from a woman under 30 in good health. This chain joins TRBV9 and TRBJ2-3; TRBD2 matches at 8 bases. Material: blood. The CDR3: CASSVSGEIGTQYF. The CDR3 DNA reads as TGTGCCAGCAGCGTTAGCGGGGAAATCGGTACGCAGTATTTT.